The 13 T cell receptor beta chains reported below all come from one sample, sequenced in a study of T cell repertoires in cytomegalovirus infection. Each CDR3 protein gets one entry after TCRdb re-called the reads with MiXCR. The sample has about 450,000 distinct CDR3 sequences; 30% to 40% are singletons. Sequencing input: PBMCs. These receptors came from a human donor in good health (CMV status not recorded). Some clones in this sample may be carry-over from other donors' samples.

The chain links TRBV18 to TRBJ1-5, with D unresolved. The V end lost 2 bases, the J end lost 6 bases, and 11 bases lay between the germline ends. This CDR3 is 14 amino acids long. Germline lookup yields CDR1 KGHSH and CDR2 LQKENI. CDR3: CASSPVQVSQPQHF. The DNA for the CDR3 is TGTGCCAGCTCACCAGTCCAGGTCAGTCAGCCCCAGCATTTT.

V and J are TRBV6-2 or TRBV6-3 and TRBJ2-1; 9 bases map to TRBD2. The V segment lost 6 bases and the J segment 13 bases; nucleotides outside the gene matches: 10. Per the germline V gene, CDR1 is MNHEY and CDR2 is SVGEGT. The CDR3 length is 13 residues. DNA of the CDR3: TGTGCCAGCAGGTTGGCGGGGGGGCTGGCTCAGTTCTTC. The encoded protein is CASRLAGGLAQFF.

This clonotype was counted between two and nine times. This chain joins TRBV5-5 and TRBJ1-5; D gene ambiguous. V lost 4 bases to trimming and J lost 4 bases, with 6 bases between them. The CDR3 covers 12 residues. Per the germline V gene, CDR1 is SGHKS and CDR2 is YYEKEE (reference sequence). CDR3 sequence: CASSALNQPQHF. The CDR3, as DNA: TGTGCCAGCAGCGCTCTGAATCAGCCCCAGCATTTT.

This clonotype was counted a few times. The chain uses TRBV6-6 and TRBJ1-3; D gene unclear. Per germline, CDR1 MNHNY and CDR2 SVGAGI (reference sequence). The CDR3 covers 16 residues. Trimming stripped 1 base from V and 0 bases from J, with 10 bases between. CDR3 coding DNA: TGTGCCAGCAGTTACTTACACGGAGACTCTGGAAACACCATATATTTT. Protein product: CASSYLHGDSGNTIYF.

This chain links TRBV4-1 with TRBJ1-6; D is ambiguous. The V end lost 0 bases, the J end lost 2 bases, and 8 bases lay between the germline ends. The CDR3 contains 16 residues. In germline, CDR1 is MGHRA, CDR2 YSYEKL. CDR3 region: CASSQDPGPYNSPLHF. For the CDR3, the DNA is TGCGCCAGCAGCCAAGATCCGGGCCCCTATAATTCACCCCTCCACTTT.

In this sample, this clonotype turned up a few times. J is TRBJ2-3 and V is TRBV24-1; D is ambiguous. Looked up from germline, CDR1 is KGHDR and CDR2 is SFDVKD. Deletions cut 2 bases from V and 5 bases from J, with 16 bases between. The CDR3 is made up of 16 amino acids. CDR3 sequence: CATSDSKDLLIDTQYF. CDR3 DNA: TGTGCCACCAGTGATTCGAAAGACCTGTTAATAGATACGCAGTATTTT.

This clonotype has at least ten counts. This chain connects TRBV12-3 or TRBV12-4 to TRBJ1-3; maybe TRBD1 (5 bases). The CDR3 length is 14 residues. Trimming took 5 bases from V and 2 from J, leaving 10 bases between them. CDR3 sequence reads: CASSVGTTGNTIYF. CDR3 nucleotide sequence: TGTGCCAGCAGTGTCGGGACGACTGGAAACACCATATATTTT.

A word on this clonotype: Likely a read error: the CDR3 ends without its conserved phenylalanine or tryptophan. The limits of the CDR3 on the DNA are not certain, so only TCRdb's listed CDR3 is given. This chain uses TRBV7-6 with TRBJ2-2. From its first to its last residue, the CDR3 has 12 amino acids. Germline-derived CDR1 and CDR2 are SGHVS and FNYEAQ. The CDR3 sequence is CASSILSGALFC.

CDR3 bases: TGCGCCAGCAGCCATTCTCCGGGAAGCTCCTATAATTCACCCCTCCACTTT. Its translation is CASSHSPGSSYNSPLHF. V usage is TRBV4-1 and J usage is TRBJ1-6; D is unresolved. Trimming shortened V by 3 bases and J by 0 bases, and 12 bases separated the two germline ends. The CDR3 consists of 17 residues. The germline V gene encodes CDR1 MGHRA and CDR2 YSYEKL.

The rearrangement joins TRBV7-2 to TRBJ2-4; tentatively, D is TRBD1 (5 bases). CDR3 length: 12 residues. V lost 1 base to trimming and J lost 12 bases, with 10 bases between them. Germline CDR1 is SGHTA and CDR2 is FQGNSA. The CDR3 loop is CASSLVRDSQYF. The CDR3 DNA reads TGTGCCAGCAGCTTAGTCCGCGACAGTCAGTACTTC.

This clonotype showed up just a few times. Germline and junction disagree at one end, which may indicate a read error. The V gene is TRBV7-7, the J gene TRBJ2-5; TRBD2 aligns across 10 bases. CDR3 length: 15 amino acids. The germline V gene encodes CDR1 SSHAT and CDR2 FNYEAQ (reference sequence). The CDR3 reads CASNSGLASSETQYF. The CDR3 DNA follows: TGTGCTAGCAACTCGGGACTAGCGAGCTCCGAGACCCAGTACTTC.

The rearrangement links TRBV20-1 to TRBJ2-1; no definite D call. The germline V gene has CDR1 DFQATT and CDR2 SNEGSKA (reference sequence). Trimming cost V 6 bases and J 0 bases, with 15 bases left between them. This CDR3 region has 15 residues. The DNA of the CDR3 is TGCAGTGCCCCCCGAATGGCCGACTCCTACAATGAGCAGTTCTTC. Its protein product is CSAPRMADSYNEQFF.

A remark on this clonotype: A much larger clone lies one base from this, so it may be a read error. The CDR3 DNA reads TGTGCCAGCCGCATGGGACAGGGAGATCAGCCCCAGCATTTT. This translates into CASRMGQGDQPQHF. This chain uses TRBV7-8 with TRBJ1-5; TRBD1 aligns across 9 bases. This CDR3 has 14 amino acids. J gave up 5 bases and V 8 bases, and 7 bases lay outside the gene matches. Germline CDR1 reads SGHVS; CDR2 reads FQNEAQ.